This T cell receptor (beta chain) was recorded in a study of blood T cell repertoires in COVID-19. The wider study: The United States, Italy and Spain were the sources of the acute and convalescent COVID-19 samples. From T cells, B-cell-depleted T cells, or PBMCs came the material, which was cDNA or gDNA.

The CDR3 length is 16 residues. Trimming shortened V by 3 bases and J by 2 bases, and 17 bases separated the two germline ends. Germline loops: CDR1 SGHNT, CDR2 YYREEE (reference sequence). Under the authors' procedure: From reference gene primer amplification, estimates of nucleated cell counts were derived. Only in-frame clones appear in the TCRdb table, and some are missing; sequencing was by immunoSEQ multiplex PCR. The V and J calls and the clone size are those of that table, but D and trimming were determined from the DNA. The data contain 95,000 to 120,000 clones, roughly 85% of them singletons.

The TCR sequence derives from a human donor in a cohort sampled during active COVID-19. Sequencing was carried out using peripheral blood. V is TRBV5-4 and J is TRBJ1-2; possible D gene TRBD1, 6 bases. CDR3 nucleotides: TGTGCCAGCAGCTCGGGGGGCGGCAGGGGAAACTATGGCTACACCTTC. This gives the protein CASSSGGGRGNYGYTF.